The next 2 T cell receptor beta chains were all read from a single sample in a study of cytomegalovirus exposure and HLA in healthy donors. Use of 60 Vbeta and 13 Jbeta primers characterized the PCR. TCRdb keeps only in-frame clones here, not all; method: immunoSEQ multiplex PCR. The sample contains 85,000 to 130,000 clones, approximately 80% of which appear only once. The sample taken for sequencing was PBMCs. The origin of the receptors is a female donor in good health and CMV-seropositive.

The rearrangement joins TRBV5-6 to TRBJ2-2; 9 nucleotides align to TRBD1. Germline V gene data show CDR1 as SGHDT and CDR2 as YYEEEE. V lost 4 bases to trimming and J lost 6 bases; unmatched junction nucleotides: 4. This CDR3 has 14 residues. In DNA, the CDR3 is TGTGCCAGCAGCCAAGACAGGGGGGCCGGGGAGCTGTTTTTT. Translated, it gives CASSQDRGAGELFF.

The V call is TRBV30, the J call TRBJ2-2; 7 nucleotides match TRBD1. CDR3 length: 14 amino acids. The V gene's germline CDR1 is GTSNPN and CDR2 SVGIG (reference sequence). The ends lost 5 bases at V and 2 bases at J; junction bases unmatched: 5. The CDR3 DNA is TGTGCCTGGGGACAGGATTTCAACACCGGGGAGCTGTTTTTT. Its protein product is CAWGQDFNTGELFF.